This TCR beta chain was sequenced for a study of cytomegalovirus exposure and HLA in healthy donors. Study-level points and caveats: Later genetic work tied a missense DCLRE1C variant to beta-chain V and J trimming.

60 Vbeta and 13 Jbeta primers were used in PCR. Measured with immunoSEQ multiplex PCR; TCRdb has only the in-frame clones, and not every one. The table has under 150,000 clones, around 80% seen once. V lost 0 bases to trimming and J lost 0 bases, with 9 bases between them. The CDR3 covers 16 residues. From germline, CDR1 is KGHSY and CDR2 FQNENV. This clone was observed once. What it binds is not known. The source of this sequence is a man between 45 and 60 years old in good health and CMV-seronegative. The sequenced sample was PBMCs. This chain connects TRBV16 to TRBJ1-3, with D hard to call. The CDR3 sequence: CASSQSGGVSGNTIYF. The CDR3 region has the DNA TGTGCCAGCAGCCAATCTGGCGGGGTCTCTGGAAACACCATATATTTT.